These T cell receptor beta chains were read from a single sample in a study of early T cells in non-severe SARS-CoV-2 infection. TCRdb processed the 5' RACE reads anew with MiXCR; each CDR3 protein has one entry. This sample has 75,000 to 100,000 distinct CDR3 sequences, with about 15% found just once. The sample taken for sequencing was whole blood. The receptors were gathered from an adult who was a healthcare worker with PCR-confirmed SARS-CoV-2 infection or an uninfected control (not recorded which). The CDR3 runs from the conserved cysteine through the conserved F or W. A D gene is named only where the DNA matches it firmly. Rows give clone size only sometimes, using once, few, many, or a class for an expanded clone.

>few|NA|TRBV2|TRBJ1-2
CASSEVGPSGGYTF
TGTGCCAGCAGTGAAGTGGGTCCCTCGGGAGGCTACACCTTC
>NA|NA|TRBV5-1|TRBJ1-1
CASTEGQNTEAFF
TGCGCCAGCACCGAGGGACAGAACACTGAAGCTTTCTTT
>NA|TRBD2|TRBV10-3|TRBJ2-1
CAISGGGVDNEQFF
TGTGCCATCAGTGGGGGGGGAGTAGACAATGAGCAGTTCTTC
>NA|NA|TRBV19|TRBJ1-5
CASSIGVRSNQPQHF
TGTGCCAGTAGTATCGGGGTGCGAAGCAATCAGCCCCAGCATTTT
>few|TRBD2|TRBV28|TRBJ2-5
CATKRGVQETQYF
TGTGCCACCAAACGGGGGGTTCAAGAGACCCAGTACTTC
>NA|TRBD1|TRBV30|TRBJ1-5
CAWSRDRGVQPQHF
TGTGCCTGGAGCCGGGACAGGGGAGTTCAGCCCCAGCATTTT
>few|NA|TRBV6-5|TRBJ2-6
CASSYRGAPGANVLTF
TGTGCCAGCAGTTACAGGGGGGCTCCTGGGGCCAACGTCCTGACTTTC
>many|NA|TRBV7-9|TRBJ1-2
CASSRRPVYGYTF
TGTGCCAGCAGCCGCCGACCGGTCTATGGCTACACCTTC
>many|TRBD1|TRBV6-2/TRBV6-3|TRBJ1-2
CASSYKGANGYTF
TGTGCCAGCAGTTACAAGGGGGCGAATGGCTACACCTTC
>NA|NA|TRBV21-1|TRBJ2-3
CASSLQVSGGNTDTQYF
TGTGCCAGCAGCCTGCAAGTTAGCGGGGGGAACACAGATACGCAGTATTTT
>NA|TRBD1|TRBV4-1|TRBJ2-4
CASSRSTGDTKNIQYF
TGCGCCAGCAGCCGCTCAACAGGGGATACCAAAAACATTCAGTACTTC
>many|NA|TRBV19|TRBJ1-5
CASSVGGNQPQHF
TGTGCCAGTAGTGTTGGGGGCAATCAGCCCCAGCATTTT
>NA|NA|TRBV25-1|TRBJ1-2
CASSYLKGIYTF
TGTGCCAGCAGTTACCTTAAGGGGATTTACACCTTC
>NA|NA|TRBV6-1|TRBJ1-5
CASSDRGKGQPQHF
TGTGCCAGCAGTGACCGGGGCAAGGGTCAGCCCCAGCATTTT
>few|NA|TRBV2|TRBJ2-2
CASSDPGLPPGGELFF
TGTGCCAGCAGTGATCCGGGACTCCCTCCGGGCGGGGAGCTGTTTTTT
>NA|TRBD1|TRBV7-6|TRBJ1-2
CASSFGTGNYGYTF
TGTGCCAGCAGCTTTGGGACAGGGAACTATGGCTACACCTTC
>many|TRBD1|TRBV19|TRBJ2-4
CASSISRNSQARGRINIQYF
TGTGCCAGTAGTATTTCCCGCAATTCTCAAGCCAGGGGGCGAATAAACATTCAGTACTTC
>few|NA|TRBV24-1|TRBJ2-2
CATSDARGTGHGELFF
TGTGCCACCAGTGATGCCCGGGGCACGGGGCACGGGGAGCTGTTTTTT
>NA|NA|TRBV3-1|TRBJ1-1
CASSQIAGVGTEAFF
TGTGCCAGCAGCCAAATCGCAGGGGTGGGCACTGAAGCTTTCTTT